This section outlines one TCR beta chain sequence together with its context. Its antigen is not identified. cDNA reverse transcribed from extracted RNA served as the sequencing template. Some clones are missing from TCRdb's copy, which holds only in-frame ones; the method was immunoSEQ multiplex PCR. The sample has about 37,000 clones; 45% to 70% are singletons. This sample is drawn from a study of CD8+ T cells in alopecia areata. Study findings and constraints: Patients displayed less clarity in TCR sharing than mice, a finding possibly related to HLA.

CD4+ cells of roughly five patients were further sorted as CD25+CD127-. It was from alopecia areata patients that lesional scalp punch biopsies and peripheral blood were collected. The CDR3 totals 16 residues. The junction had 9 bases not matched to a gene; V was cut back by 6 bases and J by 4 bases. Germline V lookup: CDR1 MDHEN, CDR2 SYDVKM. The sequence came from a human donor with alopecia areata. The sequencing sample was made of CD4+ Tregs sorted from blood. The rearrangement links TRBV28 to TRBJ2-7; 13 positions match TRBD2. DNA for the CDR3: TGTGCCAGCAGCCCTACCGGGACTAGCGGGAATTACGAGCAGTACTTC. It translates to CASSPTGTSGNYEQYF.